This T cell receptor beta chain was sequenced for a study of human T cells and chemical hapten exposure. TCRdb reprocessed the RACE reads with MiXCR, giving one entry per CDR3 protein. The sample gives about 340,000 distinct CDR3 sequences, around 6.9% of which show up once; around 8.4% is in the top ten. Time point: patch test 1, 2 weeks after DPC sensitization. Treatment noted: therapeutic diphenylcyclopropenone sensitization with weekly scalp DPC. Investigators collected blood before applying each patch test. The starting material, unfractionated whole blood, was used for total RNA extraction. This clonotype has more than one count but fewer than ten. Between the trimmed V and J ends, which lost 4 bases and 4 bases, there was a span of 13 bases. The germline V gene has CDR1 SGHKS and CDR2 YYEKEE (reference sequence). This CDR3 is 14 amino acids long.

The sequence derives from a woman under 30 with alopecia areata. Some clones in this sample may be carry-over from other donors' samples. The V and J genes are TRBV5-5 and TRBJ2-3, with D unclear. Source: whole blood, taken in connection with sensitization to the hapten diphenylcyclopropenone (DPC). CDR3 bases: TGTGCCAGCAGCCTGGGCCCGGGCCCAGATACGCAGTATTTT. The encoded protein is CASSLGPGPDTQYF.